This T cell receptor (beta chain) was sequenced during a study of blood T cells in healthy people across ages. It was with a sample-barcoded 5' primer and a J-beta primer mix that a second PCR of roughly 7 to 12 cycles was run. Every cDNA molecule carried a tag from a template-switch adaptor bearing 12 random nucleotides. TCRdb re-derived calls from the 5' RACE reads in MiXCR, one entry per CDR3 protein. This sample yields around 1,500,000 distinct CDR3 sequences, of which around 42% are seen a single time; approximately 7.9% belongs to the top ten. Between the trimmed V and J ends, which lost 6 bases and 9 bases, there was a span of 24 bases. In germline, CDR1 is SNHLY, CDR2 FYNNEI. The length of the CDR3 is 16 residues. In terms of origin and age, donors were healthy Caucasian individuals from Russia aged roughly 6 to 90.

This TCR was recovered from a woman under 30 in good health. The chain recombines TRBV2 with TRBJ2-1, with TRBD2 as a possible D gene (5 bases). The sequencing sample was made of blood. The CDR3 region is CASRSEVGVDHSEQFF. DNA of the CDR3: TGTGCCAGCAGGAGTGAAGTCGGGGTGGATCACAGTGAGCAGTTCTTC.